This T cell receptor beta chain was sequenced for a study of CD8 T cells in ankylosing spondylitis (dated by TCRdb to 2017 to 2019). Context from the whole study: To find TCR variants linked to disease, the study profiled T cell receptor beta repertoires in ankylosing spondylitis patients and healthy donors. In total, the full study cohort was made up of over a hundred healthy donors and about two dozen ankylosing spondylitis patients. Peripheral blood samples were taken, and synovial fluid was additionally collected from ankylosing spondylitis patients.

On the study overall, not on this receptor specifically: Some motif variants had previously been reported in the synovial fluid and blood of reactive arthritis patients, which suggests shared mechanisms of disease initiation. A TCR beta motif made up of several highly homologous amino acid variants appeared to be characteristic of blood from ankylosing spondylitis patients. According to the report, matched synovial fluid samples from ankylosing spondylitis patients were significantly enriched for the disease-linked clones. A CD8+ phenotype was shown by the disease-linked clones, which were found at relatively low frequencies in peripheral blood.

This clonotype was detected ten times or more. What this receptor recognizes is not known. Nothing much larger sits one base from this clone, and base qualities are not available. From cysteine to phenylalanine, the CDR3 is 15 amino acids long. The DNA shown is the 45-base CDR3, in frame from base 1. V is trimmed back by 5 bases and J by 4 bases, and the junction contains 4 bases that no gene match accounts for. The sequencer listed for this sample is Illumina HiSeq 2500. Quantitative 5'-RACE with molecular barcodes was used to prepare TCR beta libraries. In the authors' own workflow: Disease-linked TCR variants were identified with a new computational method built on a probabilistic model of VDJ rearrangement. TCRdb trimmed the raw reads at Q25, called clones with MiXCR and kept productive beta chains. Here each entry gathers all rows of one CDR3 protein and keeps the most common genes and DNA. These V and J calls originate from TCRdb's pipeline instead of the authors' own analysis. The table for this sample lists around 180,000 distinct CDR3 sequences; 13% of them were counted only once. The ten largest clones capture roughly 11% of the sample.

The sample consisted of blood, either unsorted or a sorted T cell fraction (not recorded which). The sequence links TRBV12-3 or TRBV12-4 to TRBJ2-2, with 10 central nucleotides matching TRBD2. This clonotype was sampled from a female donor with ankylosing spondylitis or in good health (not recorded which). The nucleotide sequence reads TGTGCCAGCAGTCTCATAGCGGGGGGCACCGGGGAGCTGTTTTTT. Its protein is CASSLIAGGTGELFF.